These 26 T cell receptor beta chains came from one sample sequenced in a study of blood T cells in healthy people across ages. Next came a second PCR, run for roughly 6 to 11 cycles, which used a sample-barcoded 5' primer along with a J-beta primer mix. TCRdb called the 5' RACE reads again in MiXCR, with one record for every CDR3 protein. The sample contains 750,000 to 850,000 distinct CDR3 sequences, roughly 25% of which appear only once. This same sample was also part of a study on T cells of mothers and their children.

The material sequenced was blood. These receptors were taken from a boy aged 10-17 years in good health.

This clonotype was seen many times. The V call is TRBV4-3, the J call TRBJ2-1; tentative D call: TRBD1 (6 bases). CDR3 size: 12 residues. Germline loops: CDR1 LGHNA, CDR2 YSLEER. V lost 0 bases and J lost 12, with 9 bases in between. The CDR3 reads CASSQDQGRQFF. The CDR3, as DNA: TGCGCCAGCAGCCAAGATCAGGGGAGGCAGTTCTTC.

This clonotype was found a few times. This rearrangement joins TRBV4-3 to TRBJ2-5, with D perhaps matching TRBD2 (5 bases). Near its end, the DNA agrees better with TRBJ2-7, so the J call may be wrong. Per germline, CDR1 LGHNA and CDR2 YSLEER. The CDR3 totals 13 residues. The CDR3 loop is CASSQDVGSEQYF. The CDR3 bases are TGCGCCAGCAGCCAAGATGTAGGGAGCGAGCAGTACTTC.

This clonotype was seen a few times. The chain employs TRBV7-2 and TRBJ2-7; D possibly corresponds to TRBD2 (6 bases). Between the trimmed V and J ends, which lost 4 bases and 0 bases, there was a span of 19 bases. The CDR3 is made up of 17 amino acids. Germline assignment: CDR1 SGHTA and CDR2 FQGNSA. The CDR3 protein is CASSYSTSGSSSYEQYF. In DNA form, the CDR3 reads TGTGCCAGCAGCTATTCAACGAGCGGGTCTAGCTCCTACGAGCAGTACTTC. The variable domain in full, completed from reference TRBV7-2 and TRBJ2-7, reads GAGVSQSPSNKVTEKGKDVELRCDPISGHTALYWYRQSLGQGLEFLIYFQGNSAPDKSGLPSDRFSAERTGGSVSTLTIQRTQQEDSAVYLCASSYSTSGSSSYEQYFGPGTRLTVT.

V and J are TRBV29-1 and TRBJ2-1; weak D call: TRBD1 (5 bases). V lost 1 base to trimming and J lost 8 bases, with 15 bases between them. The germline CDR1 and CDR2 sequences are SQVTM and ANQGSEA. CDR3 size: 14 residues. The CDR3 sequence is CSVEGRQGVDEQFF. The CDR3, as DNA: TGCAGCGTTGAAGGCCGGCAGGGTGTCGATGAGCAGTTCTTC.

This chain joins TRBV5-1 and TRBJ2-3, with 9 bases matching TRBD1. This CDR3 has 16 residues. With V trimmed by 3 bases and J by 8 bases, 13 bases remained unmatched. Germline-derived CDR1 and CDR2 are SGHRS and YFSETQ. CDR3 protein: CASSWAGTGLKGTQYF. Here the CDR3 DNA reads TGCGCCAGCAGCTGGGCCGGGACAGGGTTGAAAGGTACGCAGTATTTT.

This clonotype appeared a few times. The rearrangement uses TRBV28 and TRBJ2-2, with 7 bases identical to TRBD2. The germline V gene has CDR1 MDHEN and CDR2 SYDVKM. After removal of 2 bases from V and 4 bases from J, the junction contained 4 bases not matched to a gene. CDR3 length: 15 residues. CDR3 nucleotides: TGTGCCAGCAGTTTAGCGGGAGATGGCACCGGGGAGCTGTTTTTT. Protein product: CASSLAGDGTGELFF.

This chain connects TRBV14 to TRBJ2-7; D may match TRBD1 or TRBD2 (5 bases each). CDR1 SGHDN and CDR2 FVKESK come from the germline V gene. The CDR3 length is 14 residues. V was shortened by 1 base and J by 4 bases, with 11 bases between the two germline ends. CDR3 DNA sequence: TGTGCCAGCAGCCAAGCGGGACCGTTATACGAGCAGTACTTC. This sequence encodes CASSQAGPLYEQYF.

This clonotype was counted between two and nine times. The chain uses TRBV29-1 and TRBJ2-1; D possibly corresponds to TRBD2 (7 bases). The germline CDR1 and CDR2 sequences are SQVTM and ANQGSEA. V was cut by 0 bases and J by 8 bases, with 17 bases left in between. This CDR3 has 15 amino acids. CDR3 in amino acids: CSVEDRGAGGDEQFF. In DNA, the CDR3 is TGCAGCGTTGAAGATCGGGGGGCCGGTGGGGATGAGCAGTTCTTC.

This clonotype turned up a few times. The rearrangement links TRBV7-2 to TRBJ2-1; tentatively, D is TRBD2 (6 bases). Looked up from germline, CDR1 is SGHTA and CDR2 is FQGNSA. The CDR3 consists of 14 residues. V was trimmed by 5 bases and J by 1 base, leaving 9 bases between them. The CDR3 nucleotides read TGTGCCAGCAGCCAACTAGCTTCCTACAATGAGCAGTTCTTC. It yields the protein CASSQLASYNEQFF.

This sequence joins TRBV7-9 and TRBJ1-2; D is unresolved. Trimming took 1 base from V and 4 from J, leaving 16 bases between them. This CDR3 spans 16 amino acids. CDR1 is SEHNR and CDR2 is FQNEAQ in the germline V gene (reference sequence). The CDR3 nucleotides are TGTGCCAGCAGCTTAGATGATGTGGGCTTCGGCTATGGCTACACCTTC. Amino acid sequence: CASSLDDVGFGYGYTF.

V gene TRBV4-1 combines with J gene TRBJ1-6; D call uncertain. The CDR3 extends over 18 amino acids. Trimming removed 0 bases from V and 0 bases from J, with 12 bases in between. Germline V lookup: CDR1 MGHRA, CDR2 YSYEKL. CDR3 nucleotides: TGCGCCAGCAGCCAAGAACCGGAAGAAAGCTCCTATAATTCACCCCTCCACTTT. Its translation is CASSQEPEESSYNSPLHF.

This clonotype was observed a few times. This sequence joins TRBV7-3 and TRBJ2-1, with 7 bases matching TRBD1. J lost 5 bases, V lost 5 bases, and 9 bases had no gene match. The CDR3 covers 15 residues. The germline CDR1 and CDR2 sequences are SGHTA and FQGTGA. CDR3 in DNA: TGTGCCAGCAGCCTCTTGGGGACAGAAAACAATGAGCAGTTCTTC. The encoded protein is CASSLLGTENNEQFF.

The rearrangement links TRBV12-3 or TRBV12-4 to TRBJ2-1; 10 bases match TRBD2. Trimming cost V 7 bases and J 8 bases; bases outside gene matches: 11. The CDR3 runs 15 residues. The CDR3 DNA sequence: TGTGCCAGCATCTTTGGAGCGGGAGGGTTGGATGAGCAGTTCTTC. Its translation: CASIFGAGGLDEQFF.

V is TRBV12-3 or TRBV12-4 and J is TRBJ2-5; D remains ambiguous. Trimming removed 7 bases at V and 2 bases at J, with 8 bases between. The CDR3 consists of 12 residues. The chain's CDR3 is CASKDVQETQYF. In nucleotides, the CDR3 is TGTGCCAGCAAGGACGTACAAGAGACCCAGTACTTC.

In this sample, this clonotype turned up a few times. CDR3 DNA sequence: TGTGCCAGCTCGGGGGCGTTGGAGGGCTATGGCTACACCTTC. Its protein is CASSGALEGYGYTF. V usage is TRBV18 and J usage is TRBJ1-2; D possibly corresponds to TRBD1 (6 bases). There are 14 residues in the CDR3. V was pared by 6 bases and J by 4 bases, with 15 bases between. Germline CDR1 KGHSH, CDR2 LQKENI.

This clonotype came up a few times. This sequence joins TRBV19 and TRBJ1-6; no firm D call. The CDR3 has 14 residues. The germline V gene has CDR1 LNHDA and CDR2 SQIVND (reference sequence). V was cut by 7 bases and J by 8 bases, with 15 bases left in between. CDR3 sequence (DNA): TGTGCCAGTACCGCGCCTAATTGGGATTCACCCCTCCACTTT. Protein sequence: CASTAPNWDSPLHF.

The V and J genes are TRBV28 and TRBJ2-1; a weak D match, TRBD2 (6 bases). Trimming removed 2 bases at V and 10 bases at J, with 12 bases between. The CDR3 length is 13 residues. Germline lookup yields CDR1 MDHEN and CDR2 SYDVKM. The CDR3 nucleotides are TGTGCCAGCAGTTTAGGAGGGTTCAGGGAGCAGTTCTTC. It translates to CASSLGGFREQFF.

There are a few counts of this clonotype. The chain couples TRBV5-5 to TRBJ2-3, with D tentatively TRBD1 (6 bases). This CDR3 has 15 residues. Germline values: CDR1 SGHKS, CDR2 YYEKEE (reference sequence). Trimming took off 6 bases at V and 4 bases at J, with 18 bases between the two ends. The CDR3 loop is CASTRQVGISDTQYF. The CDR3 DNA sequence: TGTGCCAGCACCAGACAGGTCGGGATTTCAGATACGCAGTATTTT.

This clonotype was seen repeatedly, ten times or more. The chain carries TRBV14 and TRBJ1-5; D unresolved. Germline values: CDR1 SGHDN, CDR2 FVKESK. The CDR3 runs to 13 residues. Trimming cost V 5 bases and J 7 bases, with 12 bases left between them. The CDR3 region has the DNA TGTGCCAGCAGCGACCGGGTGGGCCAGCCCCAGCATTTT. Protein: CASSDRVGQPQHF. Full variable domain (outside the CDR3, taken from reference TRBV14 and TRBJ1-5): EAGVTQFPSHSVIEKGQTVTLRCDPISGHDNLYWYRRVMGKEIKFLLHFVKESKQDESGMPNNRFLAERTGGTYSTLKVQPAELEDSGVYFCASSDRVGQPQHFGDGTRLSIL.

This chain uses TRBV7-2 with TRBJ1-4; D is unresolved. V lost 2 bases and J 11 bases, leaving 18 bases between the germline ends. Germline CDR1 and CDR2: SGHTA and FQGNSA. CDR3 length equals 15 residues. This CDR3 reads CASSLLKNTGGKLFF. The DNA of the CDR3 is TGTGCCAGCAGCTTACTTAAAAACACCGGAGGGAAACTGTTTTTT.

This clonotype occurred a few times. The CDR3 loop reads CASSQDSQGAGYTF. The CDR3 DNA is TGTGCCAGCAGCCAAGACAGTCAGGGAGCGGGCTACACCTTC. This rearrangement joins TRBV3-1 to TRBJ1-2; perhaps TRBD1 as D (5 bases). Trimming pared 0 bases from V and 8 bases from J, leaving 13 bases between. CDR1 LGHDT and CDR2 YNNKEL come from the germline V gene (reference sequence). This CDR3 spans 14 amino acids.

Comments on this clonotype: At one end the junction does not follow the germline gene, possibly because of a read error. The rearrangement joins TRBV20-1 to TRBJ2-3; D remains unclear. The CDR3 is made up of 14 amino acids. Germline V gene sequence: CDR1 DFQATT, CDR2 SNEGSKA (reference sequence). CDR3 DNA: TGCAGCGCTAGAGATGGCCTCTACACAGATACGCAGTATTTT. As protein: CSARDGLYTDTQYF.

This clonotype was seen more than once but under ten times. CDR3 sequence: CASSQATAEPSYGYTF. The DNA for the CDR3 is TGCGCCAGCAGCCAAGCGACAGCTGAACCTTCCTATGGCTACACCTTC. The chain has TRBV4-3 and TRBJ1-2; a weak D match, TRBD1 (5 bases). There are 16 residues in the CDR3. Germline V CDR1 and CDR2: LGHNA, YSLEER. The germline V and J ends were trimmed by 1 base and 4 bases, with 16 bases remaining between them.

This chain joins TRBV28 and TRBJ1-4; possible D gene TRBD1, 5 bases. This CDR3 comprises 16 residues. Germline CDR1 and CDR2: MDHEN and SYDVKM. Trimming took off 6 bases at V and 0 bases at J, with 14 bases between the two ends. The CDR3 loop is CASSPRTFPTNEKLFF. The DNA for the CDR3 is TGTGCCAGCAGCCCTCGGACATTCCCAACTAATGAAAAACTGTTTTTT.

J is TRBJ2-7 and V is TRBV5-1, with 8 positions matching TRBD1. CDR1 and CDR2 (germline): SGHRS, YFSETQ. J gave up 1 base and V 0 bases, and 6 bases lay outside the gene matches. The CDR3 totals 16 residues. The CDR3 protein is CASSLAVGTGSYEQYF. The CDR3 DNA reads TGCGCCAGCAGCTTGGCCGTCGGGACAGGTTCCTACGAGCAGTACTTC.

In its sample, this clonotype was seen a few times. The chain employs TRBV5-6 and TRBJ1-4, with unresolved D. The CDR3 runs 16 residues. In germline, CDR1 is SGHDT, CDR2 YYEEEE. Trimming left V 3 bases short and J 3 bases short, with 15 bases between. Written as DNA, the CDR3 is TGTGCCAGCAGCTCGGGGTGGAAGGAAGCTAATGAAAAACTGTTTTTT. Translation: CASSSGWKEANEKLFF.